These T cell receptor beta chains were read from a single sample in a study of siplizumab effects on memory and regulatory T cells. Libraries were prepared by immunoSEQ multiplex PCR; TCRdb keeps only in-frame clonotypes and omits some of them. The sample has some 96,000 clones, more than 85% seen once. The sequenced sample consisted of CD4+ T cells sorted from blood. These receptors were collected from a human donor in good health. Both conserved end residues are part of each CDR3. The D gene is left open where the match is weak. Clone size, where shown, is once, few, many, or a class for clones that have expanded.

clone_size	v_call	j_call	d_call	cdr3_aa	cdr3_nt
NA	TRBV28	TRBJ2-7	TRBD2	CASRRAGGSVEQYF	TGTGCCAGCAGACGAGCGGGGGGTTCTGTTGAGCAGTACTTC
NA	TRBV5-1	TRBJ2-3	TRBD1	CASSLGQGATDTQYF	TGCGCCAGCAGCTTGGGGCAGGGGGCTACAGATACGCAGTATTTT
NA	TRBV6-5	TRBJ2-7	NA	CASSSPRGSYEQYF	TGTGCCAGCAGTTCCCCCAGGGGCTCCTACGAGCAGTACTTC
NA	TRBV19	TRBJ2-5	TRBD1	CASSPQGVGETQYF	TGTGCCAGTAGTCCTCAGGGGGTAGGGGAGACCCAGTACTTC
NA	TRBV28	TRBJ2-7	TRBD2	CASTRGGPYEQYF	TGTGCCAGCACCCGGGGGGGGCCCTACGAGCAGTACTTC
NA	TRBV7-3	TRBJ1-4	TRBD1	CASSRTGQLGEKLFF	TGTGCCAGCAGTAGGACAGGACAATTAGGGGAAAAACTGTTTTTT
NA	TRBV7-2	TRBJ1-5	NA	CASSLPGPQPQHF	TGTGCCAGCAGCTTACCAGGGCCTCAGCCCCAGCATTTT
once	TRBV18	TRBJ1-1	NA	CASSPISTEAFF	TGTGCCAGCTCACCGATCAGCACTGAAGCTTTCTTT
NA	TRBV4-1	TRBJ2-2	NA	CASSQGKGTAAGELFF	TGCGCCAGCAGCCAAGGGAAGGGAACAGCGGCCGGGGAGCTGTTTTTT
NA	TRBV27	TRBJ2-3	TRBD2	CASSLLLIGGADTQYF	TGTGCCAGCAGTTTACTACTTATTGGGGGGGCAGATACGCAGTATTTT
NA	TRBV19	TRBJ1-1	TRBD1	CASQARGQPTEAFF	TGTGCCAGTCAAGCAAGGGGACAGCCCACTGAAGCTTTCTTT
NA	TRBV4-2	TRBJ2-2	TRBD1	CASSQGGQGNTGELFF	TGTGCCAGCAGCCAAGGGGGACAGGGCAACACCGGGGAGCTGTTTTTT
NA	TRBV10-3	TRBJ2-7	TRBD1	CAIRGTGGDEQYF	TGTGCCATCAGAGGGACAGGGGGCGACGAGCAGTACTTC
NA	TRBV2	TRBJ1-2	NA	CASTSTWGSYGYTF	TGTGCCAGCACTTCCACGTGGGGATCCTATGGCTACACCTTC
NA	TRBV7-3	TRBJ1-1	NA	CASSLTPGVTEAFF	TGTGCCAGCAGCTTAACCCCAGGGGTGACTGAAGCTTTCTTT
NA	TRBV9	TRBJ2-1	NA	CASSFSTGSSRNEQFF	TGTGCCAGCAGCTTTAGTACCGGGTCCTCTCGCAATGAGCAGTTCTTC
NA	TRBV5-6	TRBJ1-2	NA	CASSLVGGPYGYTF	TGTGCCAGCAGCTTGGTCGGGGGACCCTATGGCTACACCTTC
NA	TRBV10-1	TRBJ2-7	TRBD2	CASSEQRGGSYEQYF	TGCGCCAGCAGTGAGCAGCGGGGGGGCTCCTACGAGCAGTACTTC
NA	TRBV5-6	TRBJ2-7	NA	CASSLNPGSISYEQYF	TGTGCCAGCAGCTTGAATCCAGGGTCCATCTCCTACGAGCAGTACTTC
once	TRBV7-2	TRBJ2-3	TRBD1	CASSLAARQGATDTQYF	TGTGCCAGCAGCTTAGCCGCCCGTCAGGGGGCAACAGATACGCAGTATTTT
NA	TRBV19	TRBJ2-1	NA	CASSSGGRGTYNEQFF	TGTGCCAGTAGTAGCGGAGGCAGGGGCACCTACAATGAGCAGTTCTTC
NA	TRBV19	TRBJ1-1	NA	CASRAQQPIMNTEAFF	TGTGCCAGTAGGGCCCAGCAACCGATTATGAACACTGAAGCTTTCTTT
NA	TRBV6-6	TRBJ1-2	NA	CASSYVGGRGGYTF	TGTGCCAGCAGTTACGTCGGGGGGCGGGGAGGCTACACCTTC
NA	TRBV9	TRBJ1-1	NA	CASSVEAAMNTEAFF	TGTGCCAGCAGCGTAGAAGCAGCTATGAACACTGAAGCTTTCTTT
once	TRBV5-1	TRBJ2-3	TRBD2	CATKSGGQTDTQYF	TGCGCCACCAAAAGCGGGGGCCAGACAGATACGCAGTATTTT
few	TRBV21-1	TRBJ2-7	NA	CASNNREGYF	TGTGCCAGCAACAACAGAGAGGGGTACTTC